These 26 T cell receptor beta chains were all obtained from the same sample, sequenced in a study of cytomegalovirus exposure and HLA in healthy donors (dated by TCRdb to about 2017). Library prep was done by the immunoSEQ multiplex PCR assay. A mixture of 60 forward primers for TCR Vbeta segments and 13 reverse primers for TCR Jbeta segments was used in the multiplex PCR. Drawn from immuneACCESS, this table holds only the in-frame rearrangements with V and J called that TCRdb kept. Clones are partly lost; checked studies trace under half to an unresolved V gene and leave the rest unexplained. Within this sample are 150,000 to 170,000 clones, with approximately 72% of them counted one time only. More than 1.2% of the sample is held by the ten biggest clonotypes. The sequenced material came from PBMCs. These receptors all come from a man aged 18 to 29 in good health and CMV-seronegative.

The chain employs TRBV9 and TRBJ2-5; 12 nucleotides align to TRBD2. This CDR3 contains 16 residues. Germline CDR1 and CDR2: SGDLS and YYNGEE. The V and J ends lost 2 bases and 5 bases, in that order; junction bases with no gene match: 7. The CDR3 bases are TGTGCCAGCAGCGTTGGGGGGCTAGCGGGAGGGGAGACCCAGTACTTC. Translation gives CASSVGGLAGGETQYF.

The chain links TRBV11-2 to TRBJ2-7, with 10 bases identical to TRBD2. This CDR3 has 14 residues. The ends lost 3 bases at V and 5 bases at J; junction bases unmatched: 4. Germline loops: CDR1 SGHAT, CDR2 FQNNGV. CDR3 bases: TGTGCCAGCAGCTTGGCTAGCGGGAGCCACGAGCAGTACTTC. Encoded protein: CASSLASGSHEQYF.

This chain joins TRBV19 and TRBJ2-1; D gene unclear. Germline V lookup: CDR1 LNHDA, CDR2 SQIVND (reference sequence). The ends were cut back, 6 bases at V and 9 bases at J, with 12 bases in the middle. The CDR3 length is 12 residues. CDR3 bases: TGTGCCAGTAGCCCAGACGGCGGTGAGCAGTTCTTC. It specifies CASSPDGGEQFF.

CDR3 nucleotide sequence: TGTGCCACCCGACAGGCTAGAGGCTACACCTTC. Protein product: CATRQARGYTF. The chain links TRBV10-3 to TRBJ1-2, with D possibly being TRBD1 (6 bases). This CDR3 has 11 amino acids. V lost 10 bases to trimming and J lost 8 bases, with 14 bases between them. Germline values: CDR1 ENHRY, CDR2 SYGVKD.

The chain has TRBV5-4 and TRBJ2-1; 7 positions agree with TRBD2. The trim removed 10 bases at V and 10 bases at J, leaving 17 bases unmatched. CDR3 length: 14 residues. Germline values: CDR1 SGHNT, CDR2 YYREEE (reference sequence). CDR3 sequence (DNA): TGTGCCCAAAGGATAACGGGAGGTACCGGGGAGCAGTTCTTC. It encodes CAQRITGGTGEQFF. The variable domain in full, with the rest retrieved from reference TRBV5-4 and TRBJ2-1, is ETGVTQSPTHLIKTRGQQVTLRCSSQSGHNTVSWYQQALGQGPQFIFQYYREEENGRGNFPPRFSGLQFPNYSSELNVNALELDDSALYLCAQRITGGTGEQFFGPGTRLTVL.

V is TRBV27 and J is TRBJ1-4; 11 bases agree with TRBD1. From germline, CDR1 is MNHEY and CDR2 SMNVEV (reference sequence). The CDR3 is 15 amino acids. V lost 8 bases and J lost 6; bases outside the gene matches: 8. The CDR3 DNA sequence: TGTGCCAGCTCTCGACCGGGACAGGGGGATGAAAAACTGTTTTTT. Its protein is CASSRPGQGDEKLFF.

V is TRBV7-9 and J is TRBJ1-1; possible D gene TRBD1, 5 bases. Germline CDR1 is SEHNR and CDR2 is FQNEAQ (reference sequence). With 3 bases removed from V and 2 bases from J, the gap between germline ends came to 13 bases. This CDR3 has 15 residues. The CDR3 spells CASSFGGTGNTEAFF. The CDR3 region has the DNA TGTGCCAGCAGCTTCGGGGGGACGGGAAACACTGAAGCTTTCTTT.

The V call is TRBV7-2, the J call TRBJ2-1, with 8 bases that match TRBD2. J gave up 7 bases and V 1 base, and 9 bases lay outside the gene matches. In germline, CDR1 is SGHTA, CDR2 FQGNSA. CDR3 length: 16 amino acids. The CDR3 loop reads CASSLVETGGRNEQFF. CDR3 nucleotide sequence: TGTGCCAGCAGCTTAGTTGAAACGGGAGGGCGGAATGAGCAGTTCTTC.

This clone was recorded a few times. This chain connects TRBV7-8 to TRBJ1-5; 8 bases fit TRBD1. This CDR3 spans 16 amino acids. V gave up 2 bases and J gave up 1 base; unmatched junction bases: 4. Germline V gives CDR1 SGHVS, CDR2 FQNEAQ. CDR3 amino acids: CASSLTGGRSNQPQHF. The CDR3 nucleotides read TGTGCCAGCAGCTTAACAGGGGGTCGGAGCAATCAGCCCCAGCATTTT. Variable domain in full (rest from reference TRBV7-8 and TRBJ1-5): GAGVSQSPRYKVAKRGQDVALRCDPISGHVSLFWYQQALGQGPEFLTYFQNEAQLDKSGLPSDRFFAERPEGSVSTLKIQRTQQEDSAVYLCASSLTGGRSNQPQHFGDGTRLSIL.

This clone was found a few times. The J gene is TRBJ2-3, the V gene TRBV5-1; D is ambiguous. This CDR3 comprises 13 residues. V gave up 2 bases and J gave up 5 bases, with 9 bases separating them. Germline V lookup: CDR1 SGHRS, CDR2 YFSETQ. The CDR3: CASSFARVDTQYF. The CDR3 DNA follows: TGCGCCAGCAGCTTTGCCCGGGTAGATACGCAGTATTTT.

The CDR3 loop reads CASSQLQGRGTEAFF. As DNA, the CDR3 is TGCGCCAGCAGCCAGTTACAGGGTCGGGGCACTGAAGCTTTCTTT. The rearrangement uses TRBV4-3 and TRBJ1-1, with D possibly TRBD1 on 6 matching bases. V lost 3 bases and J lost 4, with 15 bases in between. CDR3 length: 15 amino acids. Germline V lookup: CDR1 LGHNA, CDR2 YSLEER.

In its sample, this clone was seen once. The chain carries TRBV7-8 and TRBJ1-4, with 7 bases identical to TRBD1. Losses at the gene ends were 4 bases for V and 8 bases for J; bases not matched to a gene: 10. Germline CDR1 is SGHVS and CDR2 is FQNEAQ. The CDR3 runs to 15 residues. CDR3 protein: CASSSRTGSGEKLFF. The CDR3 nucleotides are TGTGCCAGCAGCTCGCGGACAGGATCCGGGGAAAAACTGTTTTTT.

The V gene is TRBV18, the J gene TRBJ1-5, with D hard to call. This CDR3 comprises 14 residues. Germline values: CDR1 KGHSH, CDR2 LQKENI. Trimming left V 3 bases short and J 7 bases short, with 13 bases between. CDR3 residues: CASSPDGVSQPQHF. CDR3 bases: TGTGCCAGCTCACCGGATGGAGTGTCCCAGCCCCAGCATTTT.

The CDR3 nucleotides read TGTGCCAGCAGTTATATGGGGGGGGACCAAGAGACCCAGTACTTC. It encodes CASSYMGGDQETQYF. V and J are TRBV6-5 and TRBJ2-5; 7 positions agree with TRBD2. The germline V gene has CDR1 MNHEY and CDR2 SVGAGI. The V segment lost 3 bases and the J segment 0 bases; nucleotides outside the gene matches: 4. The CDR3 is 15 residues long.

V is TRBV25-1 and J is TRBJ2-1; weak D call: TRBD2 (5 bases). Germline V gene lookup returns CDR1 MGHDK and CDR2 SYGVNS. The CDR3 has 16 amino acids. V was trimmed by 1 base and J by 0 bases, leaving 10 bases between them. CDR3 in DNA: TGTGCCAGCAGTGAATGGGTAGCGAGCTCCTACAATGAGCAGTTCTTC. This translates into CASSEWVASSYNEQFF.

The gene calls are TRBV18 and TRBJ2-7; perhaps TRBD1 as D (6 bases). The CDR3 runs 13 residues. V was cut by 3 bases and J by 3 bases, with 9 bases left in between. Germline V gene lookup returns CDR1 KGHSH and CDR2 LQKENI. CDR3 sequence reads: CASSPGTNYEQYF. CDR3 DNA sequence: TGTGCCAGCTCACCGGGGACAAACTACGAGCAGTACTTC.

The table lists this clone with a few counts. A far larger clone is only one base removed, so a read error is likely. This sequence joins TRBV5-1 and TRBJ1-2, with D tentatively TRBD1 (5 bases). The length of the CDR3 is 14 residues. CDR1 SGHRS and CDR2 YFSETQ come from the germline V gene. Trimming pared 2 bases from V and 7 bases from J, leaving 15 bases between. The DNA for the CDR3 is TGCGCCAGCAGCTTACCCGGGACTCCCCTTGGCTACACCTTC. It yields the protein CASSLPGTPLGYTF.

This chain links TRBV6-5 with TRBJ1-3; 7 nucleotides match TRBD1. The CDR3 has 14 residues. CDR1 is MNHEY, CDR2 SVGAGI, per germline. The ends lost 6 bases at V and 7 bases at J; junction bases unmatched: 9. In DNA, the CDR3 is TGTGCCAGCAGCCCTACAGGGGAATCTAACACCATATATTTT. Protein: CASSPTGESNTIYF.

The rearrangement uses TRBV28 and TRBJ2-5, with 10 positions matching TRBD2. The DNA matches TRBJ2-7 better at its end, which makes the J call doubtful. Germline CDR1 and CDR2: MDHEN and SYDVKM. This CDR3 comprises 15 residues. The DNA for the CDR3 is TGTGCCAGCAGTTTACCCACTAGCGGGGCCTACGAGCAGTACTTC. Translating gives CASSLPTSGAYEQYF.

The J gene is TRBJ2-7, the V gene TRBV6-1; 9 nucleotides line up with TRBD2. The CDR3 is made up of 15 amino acids. Germline V gives CDR1 MNHNS, CDR2 SASEGT. The V gene end was trimmed by 1 base and the J gene end by 6 bases; junction bases not matched to a gene: 7. CDR3 sequence (DNA): TGTGCCAGCAGTGAAGTTGCGGGAGGGCCCTCCGAGCAGTACTTC. Amino acids: CASSEVAGGPSEQYF.

This clone was seen a single time. The CDR3 bases are TGTGCCAGCAGCGTAGGGGGCGGGACCGACACCGGGGAGCTGTTTTTT. Residues: CASSVGGGTDTGELFF. V gene TRBV9 combines with J gene TRBJ2-2; D is perhaps TRBD2 (6 bases). The CDR3 consists of 16 residues. The V end lost 0 bases, the J end lost 3 bases, and 12 bases lay between the germline ends. Germline CDR1 reads SGDLS; CDR2 reads YYNGEE.

This clone has a handful of counts. This sequence joins TRBV4-1 and TRBJ2-7; D remains unclear. The V end lost 4 bases, the J end lost 1 base, and 8 bases lay between the germline ends. The germline V gene encodes CDR1 MGHRA and CDR2 YSYEKL. The CDR3 totals 13 residues. The CDR3 sequence is CASSLLTSYEQYF. The DNA of the CDR3 is TGCGCCAGCAGCCTCCTAACGTCCTACGAGCAGTACTTC.

This chain joins TRBV5-1 and TRBJ2-7; TRBD1 might be the D (5 bases). Germline CDR1 is SGHRS and CDR2 is YFSETQ. The ends were cut back, 0 bases at V and 2 bases at J, with 12 bases in the middle. CDR3 length: 15 amino acids. The CDR3 region has the DNA TGCGCCAGCAGCTTGGAGGCAGGGCGAGCCTACGAGCAGTACTTC. This translates into CASSLEAGRAYEQYF.

This clone was seen a few times. The chain joins TRBV28 to TRBJ2-5; 9 nucleotides align to TRBD1. Germline V gene data show CDR1 as MDHEN and CDR2 as SYDVKM. The V and J ends lost 5 bases and 4 bases, in that order; junction bases with no gene match: 11. The CDR3 contains 16 residues. As DNA, the CDR3 is TGTGCCAGCAGTATACAACCGGACAGGGGACCAGAGACCCAGTACTTC. Its translation: CASSIQPDRGPETQYF.

To note about this clone: The junction and the germline gene differ at one end; a read error may be behind it. The gene calls are TRBV7-9 and TRBJ2-2; possibly TRBD1 or TRBD2 for D (5 bases each). Germline V gene data show CDR1 as SEHNR and CDR2 as FQNEAQ (reference sequence). The CDR3 spans 12 residues. The DNA of the CDR3 is TGTTCCAGCAGCTTAGAGGGGCGTAAGCTGTTTTTT. This gives the protein CSSSLEGRKLFF. Based on the CDR3 plus reference TRBV7-9 and TRBJ2-2, the full variable domain is DTGVSQNPRHKITKRGQNVTFRCDPISEHNRLYWYRQTLGQGPEFLTYFQNEAQLEKSRLLSDRFSAERPKGSFSTLEIQRTEQGDSAMYLCSSSLEGRKLFFGEGSRLTVL.

The table lists this clone with a count of one. The chain carries TRBV10-3 and TRBJ2-1, with a possible D match to TRBD2 (5 bases). This CDR3 is 16 amino acids long. Germline CDR1 ENHRY, CDR2 SYGVKD. The V end lost 3 bases, the J end lost 0 bases, and 12 bases lay between the germline ends. In nucleotides, the CDR3 is TGTGCCATCAGTGAACTAGACGGCAGCTCCTACAATGAGCAGTTCTTC. Translation: CAISELDGSSYNEQFF.